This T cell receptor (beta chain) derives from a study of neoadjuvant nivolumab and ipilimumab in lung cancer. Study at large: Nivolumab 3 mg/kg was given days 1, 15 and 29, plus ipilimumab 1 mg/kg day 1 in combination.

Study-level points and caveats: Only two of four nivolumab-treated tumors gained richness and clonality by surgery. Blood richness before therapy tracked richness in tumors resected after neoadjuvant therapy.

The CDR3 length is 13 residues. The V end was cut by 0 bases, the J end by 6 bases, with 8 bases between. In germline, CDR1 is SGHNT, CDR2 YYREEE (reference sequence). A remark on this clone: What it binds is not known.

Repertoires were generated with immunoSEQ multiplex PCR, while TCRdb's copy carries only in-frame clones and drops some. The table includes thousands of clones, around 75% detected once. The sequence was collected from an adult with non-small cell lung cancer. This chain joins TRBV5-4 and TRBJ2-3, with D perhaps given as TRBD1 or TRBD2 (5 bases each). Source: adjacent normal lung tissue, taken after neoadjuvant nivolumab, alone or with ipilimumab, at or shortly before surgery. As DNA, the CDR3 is TGTGCCAGCAGCTTGGTGGGGGAGGATACGCAGTATTTT. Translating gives CASSLVGEDTQYF. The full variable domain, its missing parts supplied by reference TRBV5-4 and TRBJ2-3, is ETGVTQSPTHLIKTRGQQVTLRCSSQSGHNTVSWYQQALGQGPQFIFQYYREEENGRGNFPPRFSGLQFPNYSSELNVNALELDDSALYLCASSLVGEDTQYFGPGTRLTVL.